Sequencing of this TCR beta chain was carried out in a study of regulatory T cells in long-lasting Graves disease. The length of the CDR3 is 15 residues. The V gene's germline CDR1 is SNHLY and CDR2 FYNNEI. Trimming removed 6 bases at V and 1 base at J, with 13 bases between. Building the TCR beta libraries relied on iRepertoire HTBI primers, and CDR3 regions underwent Arm-PCR. TCRdb ran MiXCR on the multiplex PCR reads and lists one entry per CDR3 protein. The table shows roughly 450,000 distinct CDR3 sequences, with 23% occurring only once. Stated time point: persistent/refractory GD, antithyroid drugs over 5 years with positive TRAb. Extracted RNA from PBMCs served as the source of the TCR library. Many counts were recorded for this clonotype. What it binds is unknown. Overall study results and limits: TRBV28 was favored in persistent disease, as were TRBJ1-2 and TRBJ2-5. Among the persistent patients, 2,500 to 3,000 public clonotypes were shared, more than the roughly 970 shared among new patients. Persistent Graves' disease cases displayed lower TCR diversity than newly diagnosed ones.

The TCR originated in a female donor with Graves disease. The rearrangement uses TRBV2 and TRBJ1-5, with D perhaps TRBD1 (5 bases). The input for sequencing was peripheral blood mononuclear cells (PBMCs), taken when the disease was refractory, from a patient treated with antithyroid drugs. CDR3 loop: CASRWRGGSNQPQHF. CDR3 coding DNA: TGTGCCAGCAGGTGGAGGGGCGGAAGCAATCAGCCCCAGCATTTT.